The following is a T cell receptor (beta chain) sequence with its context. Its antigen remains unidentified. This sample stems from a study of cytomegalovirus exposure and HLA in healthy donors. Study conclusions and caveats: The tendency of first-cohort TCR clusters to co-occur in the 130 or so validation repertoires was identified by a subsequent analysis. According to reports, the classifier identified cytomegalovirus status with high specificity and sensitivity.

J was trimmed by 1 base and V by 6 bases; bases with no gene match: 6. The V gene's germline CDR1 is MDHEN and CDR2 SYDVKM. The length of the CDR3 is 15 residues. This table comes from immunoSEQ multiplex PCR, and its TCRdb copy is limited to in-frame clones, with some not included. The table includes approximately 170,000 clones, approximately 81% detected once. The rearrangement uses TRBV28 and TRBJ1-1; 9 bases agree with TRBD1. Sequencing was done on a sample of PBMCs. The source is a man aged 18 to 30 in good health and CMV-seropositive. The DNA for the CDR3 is TGTGCCAGCAGCTTACCGGGACAGGGGAACACTGAAGCTTTCTTT. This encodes CASSLPGQGNTEAFF.